A selection of T cell receptor beta chains follows, all from one sample in a study of breast tumors, draining lymph nodes, adjacent tissues. TCRdb re-derived calls from the multiplex PCR reads in MiXCR, one entry per CDR3 protein. The data show roughly 19,000 distinct CDR3 sequences, with 50% seen just once and 7.5% to 9% held by the top ten. Sequenced material: breast tumor tissue. The receptor source for this set is a female donor with breast cancer. Some clones in this sample may be carry-over from other donors' samples. CDR3s include the opening cysteine and the closing phenylalanine or tryptophan. D genes are given only for firm matches. Rows give clone size only sometimes, using once, few, many, or a class for an expanded clone.

v_call	d_call	clone_size	j_call	cdr3_aa	cdr3_nt
TRBV5-1	-	many	TRBJ2-1	CASSLRGQLSISYNEQFF	TGCGCCAGCAGCTTGAGGGGCCAATTGTCTATTTCCTACAATGAGCAGTTCTTC
TRBV2	-	-	TRBJ1-5	CASNARGDQPQHF	TGTGCCAGCAACGCGAGAGGGGATCAGCCCCAGCATTTT
TRBV25-1	-	many	TRBJ1-5	CASSESSFKEPQHF	TGTGCCAGCAGTGAAAGCAGTTTCAAAGAGCCCCAGCATTTT
TRBV29-1	-	many	TRBJ1-1	CSTRQANTEAFF	TGCAGCACCAGACAGGCGAACACTGAAGCTTTCTTT
TRBV2	TRBD2	few	TRBJ2-1	CASSDTSGRTYNEQFF	TGTGCCAGCAGTGACACTAGCGGGAGGACCTACAATGAGCAGTTCTTC
TRBV7-2	-	-	TRBJ2-3	CASSLAGGGGALDTQYF	TGTGCCAGCAGCTTAGCGGGTGGCGGAGGAGCACTGGATACGCAGTATTTT
TRBV5-8	-	-	TRBJ1-2	CASSLKYRDGYGYTF	TGTGCCAGCAGCTTGAAATACCGGGACGGCTATGGCTACACCTTC
TRBV29-1	-	-	TRBJ2-1	CSGHKTGHNEQFF	TGCAGCGGGCACAAGACGGGACACAATGAGCAGTTCTTC
TRBV9	-	-	TRBJ2-1	CASSSPDSLRRNEQFF	TGTGCCAGCAGCTCCCCCGACTCCTTGCGTAGGAATGAGCAGTTCTTC
TRBV10-3	-	-	TRBJ2-3	CAISGGESADTQYF	TGTGCCATCAGTGGGGGGGAGAGCGCAGATACGCAGTATTTT
TRBV6-1	TRBD1	many	TRBJ1-5	CASGASQGGDQPQHF	TGTGCCAGCGGTGCCTCGCAGGGGGGCGATCAGCCCCAGCATTTT
TRBV12-3/TRBV12-4	TRBD2	many	TRBJ2-1	CASRYLAGLKDEQFF	TGTGCCAGCCGATACTTAGCGGGACTGAAGGATGAGCAGTTCTTC
TRBV6-6	TRBD1	many	TRBJ2-1	CASSHSMGQTNEQFF	TGTGCCAGCAGTCACTCGATGGGACAGACCAATGAGCAGTTCTTC
TRBV5-1	-	-	TRBJ1-6	CASSPEGSNSPPRF	TGCGCCAGCAGCCCAGAGGGTTCCAATTCCCCCCCCCGCTTT
TRBV30	-	many	TRBJ2-7	CAWSIWGQREQYF	TGTGCCTGGAGTATCTGGGGGCAACGCGAGCAGTACTTC
TRBV20-1	TRBD2	medium-sized	TRBJ2-7	CSALAGVYEQYF	TGCAGTGCACTAGCGGGAGTCTACGAGCAGTACTTC